The next 31 T cell receptor beta chains were all read from a single sample in a study of identifying expanded T cells in peripheral blood. Sequencing used immunoSEQ multiplex PCR; TCRdb keeps in-frame clones, though not all of them. The sample lists 95,000 to 150,000 clones; about four fifths were seen once. Specimen: blood. These TCRs come from a person aged 18 to 75 in good health.

This clone was counted a single time. This chain joins TRBV9 and TRBJ2-3; TRBD1 or TRBD2 may be the D gene (5 bases each). The length of the CDR3 is 14 residues. The germline CDR1 and CDR2 sequences are SGDLS and YYNGEE. V was cut by 0 bases and J by 6 bases, with 11 bases left in between. The CDR3 bases are TGTGCCAGCAGCGTAGCTGGGGACCCGGATACGCAGTATTTT. Translating it yields CASSVAGDPDTQYF.

This clone was observed once. V usage is TRBV5-5 and J usage is TRBJ1-2, with 7 bases that match TRBD1. The CDR3 is 14 amino acids. Per germline, CDR1 SGHKS and CDR2 YYEKEE (reference sequence). V shed 4 bases and J 1 base; nucleotides not matched to a gene: 4. The CDR3: CASSIDRVNYGYTF. CDR3 DNA: TGTGCCAGCAGCATAGACAGGGTTAACTATGGCTACACCTTC.

This clone was observed a handful of times. CDR3 in DNA: TGTGCCAGCAGTGAAAGATACATGAACACTGAAGCTTTCTTT. Translation gives CASSERYMNTEAFF. V and J are TRBV2 and TRBJ1-1, with unresolved D. V lost 2 bases and J 0 bases, leaving 7 bases between the germline ends. Germline CDR1 SNHLY, CDR2 FYNNEI. The length of the CDR3 is 14 residues.

This clone appeared once. The J gene is TRBJ2-4, the V gene TRBV5-1; D is perhaps TRBD2 (6 bases). This CDR3 has 15 amino acids. V lost 0 bases to trimming and J lost 3 bases, with 10 bases between them. Germline CDR1 SGHRS, CDR2 YFSETQ. The CDR3 nucleotides read TGCGCCAGCAGCTTGGAGGCCGGGGGCAAAAACATTCAGTACTTC. Translation gives CASSLEAGGKNIQYF.

This clone was recorded only once. The chain has TRBV29-1 and TRBJ2-3; possibly TRBD1 for D (6 bases). CDR3 length: 14 residues. The V end was cut by 7 bases, the J end by 1 base, with 15 bases between. Germline lookup yields CDR1 SQVTM and CDR2 ANQGSEA. This chain's CDR3 is CSAIRTVGTDTQYF. The CDR3 bases are TGCAGCGCTATAAGGACAGTTGGCACAGATACGCAGTATTTT.

The gene calls are TRBV7-6 and TRBJ2-5; 7 bases map to TRBD2. CDR3 length: 16 amino acids. CDR1 is SGHVS, CDR2 FNYEAQ, per germline. The junction had 13 bases not matched to a gene; V was cut back by 5 bases and J by 4 bases. CDR3 nucleotide sequence: TGTGCCAGCAGCCCCCTAGGAGGGTGGGGGGGAGAGACCCAGTACTTC. Translating it yields CASSPLGGWGGETQYF.

The chain links TRBV19 to TRBJ2-7; 10 positions match TRBD1. Germline loops: CDR1 LNHDA, CDR2 SQIVND (reference sequence). Unmatched junction bases numbered 7, after V lost 8 bases and J lost 3 bases. The CDR3 sequence is 14 residues long. The CDR3 sequence: CASARQGANYEQYF. CDR3 coding DNA: TGTGCCAGTGCCAGACAGGGGGCGAACTACGAGCAGTACTTC.

In nucleotides, the CDR3 is TGCGCCAGCACCCTGGGGGAAACGAACACTGAAGCTTTCTTT. This translates into CASTLGETNTEAFF. The chain couples TRBV5-1 to TRBJ1-1; tentative D call: TRBD1 (5 bases). Germline CDR1 SGHRS, CDR2 YFSETQ. The V and J ends lost 6 bases and 1 base respectively, with 13 bases between them. The CDR3 covers 14 residues.

This clone has only one observation. The chain carries TRBV15 and TRBJ2-1; D gene uncertain. Germline CDR1 reads LNHNV; CDR2 reads YYDKDF (reference sequence). V lost 0 bases and J 9 bases, leaving 12 bases between the germline ends. The CDR3 has 14 residues. The CDR3: CATSRDKVKGEQFF. CDR3 DNA sequence: TGTGCCACCAGCAGAGATAAGGTGAAGGGTGAGCAGTTCTTC.

The gene calls are TRBV6-6 and TRBJ1-2, with unresolved D. The CDR3 covers 13 residues. Trimming cost V 5 bases and J 10 bases, with 17 bases left between them. From germline, CDR1 is MNHNY and CDR2 SVGAGI (reference sequence). The CDR3 DNA sequence: TGTGCCAGCAGTAGGGAGCAGTTTCGTGACTACACCTTC. Amino acids: CASSREQFRDYTF.

The V gene is TRBV4-3, the J gene TRBJ2-1, with TRBD2 identical over 7 bases. CDR3 length: 14 residues. Germline V gene data show CDR1 as LGHNA and CDR2 as YSLEER. With 2 bases clipped from V and 9 bases from J, the junction kept 7 bases outside the gene matches. The CDR3 spells CASSQWRGLTEQFF. In DNA, the CDR3 is TGCGCCAGCAGCCAATGGCGGGGACTAACTGAGCAGTTCTTC.

The chain carries TRBV4-3 and TRBJ2-7, with D possibly TRBD1 on 6 matching bases. V was cut by 0 bases and J by 6 bases, with 21 bases left in between. The CDR3 is 17 residues long. Germline V gene data show CDR1 as LGHNA and CDR2 as YSLEER. In DNA, the CDR3 is TGCGCCAGCAGCCAAGACACTGGGCCAGGGGTTTATCGCGAGCAGTACTTC. This encodes CASSQDTGPGVYREQYF.

The chain recombines TRBV5-6 with TRBJ2-3; 8 bases match TRBD1. Per the germline V gene, CDR1 is SGHDT and CDR2 is YYEEEE. The CDR3 has 16 amino acids. V lost 2 bases to trimming and J lost 3 bases; unmatched junction nucleotides: 8. CDR3 bases: TGTGCCAGCAGCTTTGCAGGGGGCACTTCTACAGATACGCAGTATTTT. This sequence encodes CASSFAGGTSTDTQYF. Looking up the rest from reference TRBV5-6 and TRBJ2-3 gives the full variable domain: DAGVTQSPTHLIKTRGQQVTLRCSPKSGHDTVSWYQQALGQGPQFIFQYYEEEERQRGNFPDRFSGHQFPNYSSELNVNALLLGDSALYLCASSFAGGTSTDTQYFGPGTRLTVL.

The V gene is TRBV4-3, the J gene TRBJ2-6; 7 bases map to TRBD1. This CDR3 contains 14 residues. CDR1 and CDR2 from the germline V gene are LGHNA and YSLEER. V lost 4 bases and J lost 14; bases outside the gene matches: 11. CDR3 DNA: TGCGCCAGCAGCCCGGCAAGACAGGGTAACATCCTGACTTTC. Translated: CASSPARQGNILTF.

The genes are TRBV2 and TRBJ2-3; 7 bases fit TRBD2. The germline gives CDR1 SNHLY, CDR2 FYNNEI. Trimming cost V 4 bases and J 5 bases; bases outside gene matches: 6. CDR3 length: 14 residues. The CDR3 reads CASSVSPSGDTQYF. CDR3 in DNA: TGTGCCAGCAGTGTCTCTCCTAGCGGAGATACGCAGTATTTT.

The V gene is TRBV29-1, the J gene TRBJ1-1; unclear D gene. Per the germline V gene, CDR1 is SQVTM and CDR2 is ANQGSEA. The V end was cut by 3 bases, the J end by 0 bases, with 8 bases between. The CDR3 runs to 13 residues. The CDR3, as DNA: TGCAGCGTTGAGGCTCTCGTGAACACTGAAGCTTTCTTT. This codes for CSVEALVNTEAFF.

The rearrangement links TRBV9 to TRBJ1-3; D perhaps matches TRBD1 (5 bases). Germline CDR1 and CDR2: SGDLS and YYNGEE. Trimming left V 3 bases short and J 4 bases short, with 20 bases between. The CDR3 sequence is 17 residues long. The CDR3 sequence: CASSADGGTPGGNTIYF. The DNA for the CDR3 is TGTGCCAGCAGCGCAGATGGGGGGACCCCGGGGGGAAACACCATATATTTT. The whole variable domain, remainder taken from reference TRBV9 and TRBJ1-3, is DSGVTQTPKHLITATGQRVTLRCSPRSGDLSVYWYQQSLDQGLQFLIQYYNGEERAKGNILERFSAQQFPDLHSELNLSSLELGDSALYFCASSADGGTPGGNTIYFGEGSWLTVV.

The V gene is TRBV18, the J gene TRBJ1-4; the D gene is possibly TRBD1 (6 bases). V gave up 5 bases and J gave up 4 bases, with 8 bases separating them. Germline V gene data show CDR1 as KGHSH and CDR2 as LQKENI. The CDR3 contains 13 residues. Here the CDR3 DNA reads TGTGCCAGCTCAAAGGACAGTAATGAAAAACTGTTTTTT. It codes for CASSKDSNEKLFF.

The V and J genes are TRBV27 and TRBJ2-1, with TRBD1 as a possible D gene (6 bases). Germline loops: CDR1 MNHEY, CDR2 SMNVEV (reference sequence). V was pared by 3 bases and J by 2 bases, with 11 bases between. The CDR3 consists of 15 residues. CDR3 protein: CASSLDSTTYNEQFF. CDR3 nucleotide sequence: TGTGCCAGCAGTTTGGACAGTACAACCTACAATGAGCAGTTCTTC.

The J gene is TRBJ1-1, the V gene TRBV6-5; D is possibly TRBD1 (5 bases). Germline V gene sequence: CDR1 MNHEY, CDR2 SVGAGI. This CDR3 has 13 residues. V lost 5 bases and J lost 6, with 13 bases in between. DNA of the CDR3: TGTGCCAGCAGTAGCATCCAGGGTGCTGAAGCTTTCTTT. It codes for CASSSIQGAEAFF.

V is TRBV4-1 and J is TRBJ2-7; 9 nucleotides agree with TRBD1. The CDR3 covers 14 residues. Germline V gene sequence: CDR1 MGHRA, CDR2 YSYEKL. The J segment lost 3 bases and the V segment lost 4 bases, leaving 4 bases of the junction unmatched. CDR3 nucleotides: TGCGCCAGCAGCCGATGGACAGGGGACTACGAGCAGTACTTC. Translating it yields CASSRWTGDYEQYF.

The chain recombines TRBV10-3 with TRBJ2-3; 7 bases agree with TRBD2. Per germline, CDR1 ENHRY and CDR2 SYGVKD. V dropped 9 bases and J dropped 4; count of bases not matched to a gene: 7. The CDR3 has 13 residues. CDR3 in amino acids: CAMGEGSADTQYF. As DNA, the CDR3 is TGTGCCATGGGGGAGGGGAGCGCAGATACGCAGTATTTT.

This clone was picked up one time. The gene calls are TRBV5-1 and TRBJ1-1; D is uncertain. CDR3 length: 14 residues. Trimming removed 0 bases from V and 6 bases from J, with 12 bases in between. Germline V gene lookup returns CDR1 SGHRS and CDR2 YFSETQ. The CDR3 region is CASSLAAGLPEAFF. The CDR3 coding sequence is TGCGCCAGCAGCTTGGCGGCGGGGTTACCTGAAGCTTTCTTT.

The CDR3, as DNA: TGTGCCAGCAGTTACTCGAGGGTGAACACTGAAGCTTTCTTT. Amino acids: CASSYSRVNTEAFF. The chain employs TRBV6-6 and TRBJ1-1, with D unclear. The germline CDR1 and CDR2 sequences are MNHNY and SVGAGI (reference sequence). This CDR3 region has 14 residues. Trimming shortened V by 0 bases and J by 0 bases, and 5 bases separated the two germline ends.

This rearrangement joins TRBV6-5 to TRBJ2-2; D remains unclear. Trimming shortened V by 5 bases and J by 6 bases, and 13 bases separated the two germline ends. CDR1 is MNHEY, CDR2 SVGAGI, per germline. There are 14 residues in the CDR3. CDR3 amino acids: CASSATGFSGELFF. The DNA for the CDR3 is TGTGCCAGCAGTGCGACTGGCTTCTCCGGGGAGCTGTTTTTT.

V usage is TRBV4-1 and J usage is TRBJ2-7; TRBD1 aligns across 10 bases. V shed 4 bases, J shed 3 bases, and the junction held 6 bases outside the gene matches. This CDR3 spans 15 amino acids. Per the germline V gene, CDR1 is MGHRA and CDR2 is YSYEKL. The CDR3 coding sequence is TGCGCCAGCAGCCTTCGGACAGGGGGATTCTACGAGCAGTACTTC. It yields the protein CASSLRTGGFYEQYF.

The chain carries TRBV9 and TRBJ2-2; D may correspond to TRBD1 or TRBD2 (5 bases each). There are 17 residues in the CDR3. V lost 4 bases, J lost 1 base, and 17 bases lay in between. Germline CDR1 SGDLS, CDR2 YYNGEE. The CDR3, as DNA: TGTGCCAGCAGCCCGCGGGCAGACAGCCTGAACACCGGGGAGCTGTTTTTT. Translating gives CASSPRADSLNTGELFF. Drawing the rest from reference TRBV9 and TRBJ2-2, the complete variable domain is DSGVTQTPKHLITATGQRVTLRCSPRSGDLSVYWYQQSLDQGLQFLIQYYNGEERAKGNILERFSAQQFPDLHSELNLSSLELGDSALYFCASSPRADSLNTGELFFGEGSRLTVL.

J is TRBJ1-2 and V is TRBV10-2, with a possible D match to TRBD1 (6 bases). This CDR3 is 15 amino acids long. Trimming pared 0 bases from V and 4 bases from J, leaving 12 bases between. Germline values: CDR1 WSHSY, CDR2 SAAADI. In nucleotides, the CDR3 is TGCGCCAGCAGTGAGTCGGGGGCTTTTGGCTATGGCTACACCTTC. Its protein product is CASSESGAFGYGYTF.

The sample holds one count of this clone. This chain uses TRBV28 with TRBJ2-7, with D tentatively TRBD1 (5 bases). Between the trimmed V and J ends, which lost 8 bases and 2 bases, there was a span of 13 bases. Germline V gives CDR1 MDHEN, CDR2 SYDVKM. This CDR3 comprises 13 residues. The CDR3 region has the DNA TGTGCCAGCGCCCCAGGGTTCACCTACGAGCAGTACTTC. This sequence encodes CASAPGFTYEQYF.

The V call is TRBV7-9, the J call TRBJ2-5; D is perhaps TRBD2 (5 bases). The CDR3 extends over 14 amino acids. Germline V CDR1 and CDR2: SEHNR, FQNEAQ (reference sequence). Trimming took off 5 bases at V and 6 bases at J, with 16 bases between the two ends. The DNA of the CDR3 is TGTGCCAGCAGCAAGACTATGGCAATTAAGACCCAGTACTTC. It codes for CASSKTMAIKTQYF.

The V call is TRBV4-1, the J call TRBJ2-3; 7 positions agree with TRBD2. The CDR3 extends over 14 amino acids. V dropped 2 bases and J dropped 5; count of bases not matched to a gene: 4. Germline-derived CDR1 and CDR2 are MGHRA and YSYEKL. This chain's CDR3 is CASSQSPGGDTQYF. The CDR3 DNA is TGCGCCAGCAGCCAATCCCCGGGGGGAGATACGCAGTATTTT.